This TCR beta chain appears in the sequencing data of a study of T cells after posttransplantation cyclophosphamide. The study, taken as a whole, reports: Recipient CMV seropositivity and CMV reactivation strongly tracked TRB clonality. TRB overlap between skin or GI tissue T cells and blood was limited. Donor-recipient repertoire similarity was low at 1-2 months, rising over year one.

The CDR3 consists of 15 residues. Per germline, CDR1 SGHVS and CDR2 FQNEAQ. Between the trimmed V and J ends, which lost 2 bases and 9 bases, there was a span of 17 bases. Libraries were prepared by immunoSEQ multiplex PCR; TCRdb keeps only in-frame clonotypes and omits some of them. There are around 5,700 clones in the sample, none observed a single time. Cyclophosphamide on days +3 and +4 followed busulfan-fludarabine conditioning and a marrow graft. There are many counts of this clone. The antigen is undetermined. This clonotype was sampled from a male patient aged 55 to 69 who received an allogeneic stem cell transplant from a related donor, was CMV-positive, and had acute GVHD only. Some T cells could come from the graft donor. The sequences come from PBMCs, collected around 400 days after allogeneic stem cell transplant with posttransplant cyclophosphamide. The rearrangement links TRBV7-8 to TRBJ2-1; D perhaps matches TRBD2 (6 bases). The CDR3 DNA sequence: TGTGCCAGCAGCTTAACGGTAACGGGAGCTGGTGAGCAGTTCTTC. Residues: CASSLTVTGAGEQFF.